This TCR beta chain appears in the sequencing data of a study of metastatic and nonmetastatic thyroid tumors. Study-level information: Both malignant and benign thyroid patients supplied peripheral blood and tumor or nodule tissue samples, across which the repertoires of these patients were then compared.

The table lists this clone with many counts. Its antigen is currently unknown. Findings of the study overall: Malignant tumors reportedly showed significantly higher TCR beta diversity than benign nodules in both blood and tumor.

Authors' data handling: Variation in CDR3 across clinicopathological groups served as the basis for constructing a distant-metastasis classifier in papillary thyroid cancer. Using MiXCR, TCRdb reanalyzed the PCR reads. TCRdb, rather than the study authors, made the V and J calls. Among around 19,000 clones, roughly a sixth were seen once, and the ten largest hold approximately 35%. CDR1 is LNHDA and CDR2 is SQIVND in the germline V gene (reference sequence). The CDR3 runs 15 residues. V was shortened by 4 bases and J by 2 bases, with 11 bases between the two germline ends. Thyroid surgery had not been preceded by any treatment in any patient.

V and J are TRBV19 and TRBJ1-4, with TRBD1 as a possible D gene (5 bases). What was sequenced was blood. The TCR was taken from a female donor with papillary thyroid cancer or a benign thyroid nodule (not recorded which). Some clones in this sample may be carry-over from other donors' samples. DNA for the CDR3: TGTGCCAGTAGTAAGGAGGGGCAGACTAATGAAAAACTGTTTTTT. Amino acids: CASSKEGQTNEKLFF.